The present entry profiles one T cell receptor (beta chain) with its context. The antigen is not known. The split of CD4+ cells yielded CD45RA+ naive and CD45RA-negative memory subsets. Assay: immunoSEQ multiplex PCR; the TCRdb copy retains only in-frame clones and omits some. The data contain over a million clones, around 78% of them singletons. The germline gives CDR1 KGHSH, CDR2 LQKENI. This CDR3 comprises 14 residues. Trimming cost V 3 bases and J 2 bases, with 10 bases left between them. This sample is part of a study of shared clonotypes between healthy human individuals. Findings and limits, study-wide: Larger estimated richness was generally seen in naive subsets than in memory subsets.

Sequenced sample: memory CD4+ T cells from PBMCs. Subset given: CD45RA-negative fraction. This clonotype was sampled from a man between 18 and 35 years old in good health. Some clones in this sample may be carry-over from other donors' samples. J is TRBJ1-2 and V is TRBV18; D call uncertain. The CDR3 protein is CASSPSTQNYGYTF. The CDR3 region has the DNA TGTGCCAGCTCACCTTCGACACAAAACTATGGCTACACCTTC.